This paragraph reports one TCR beta chain. Its antigen remains unknown. The method was immunoSEQ multiplex PCR; TCRdb's version includes in-frame clones alone and lacks a portion of them. The sample shows around 4,100 clones, around nine tenths of them seen only once. The ends were cut back, 6 bases at V and 5 bases at J, with 26 bases in the middle. The CDR3 contains 18 residues. Germline CDR1 is MDHEN and CDR2 is SYDVKM. This specimen comes from a study of immune evolution from preneoplasia to lung adenocarcinoma. General study findings and limits: Normal lung had the highest top T cell clone frequencies. Highest clonality occurred in KRAS-mutant, not EGFR-mutant or double wild-type, nodules.

What was sequenced was FFPE minimally invasive lung adenocarcinoma tissue. The sequence derives from an older donor with lung adenocarcinoma. This chain connects TRBV28 to TRBJ2-1; D is ambiguous. This chain's CDR3 is CASSPRSGVGKSNNEQFF. The CDR3, as DNA: TGTGCCAGCAGCCCTCGGTCCGGTGTGGGAAAATCCAACAATGAGCAGTTCTTC.